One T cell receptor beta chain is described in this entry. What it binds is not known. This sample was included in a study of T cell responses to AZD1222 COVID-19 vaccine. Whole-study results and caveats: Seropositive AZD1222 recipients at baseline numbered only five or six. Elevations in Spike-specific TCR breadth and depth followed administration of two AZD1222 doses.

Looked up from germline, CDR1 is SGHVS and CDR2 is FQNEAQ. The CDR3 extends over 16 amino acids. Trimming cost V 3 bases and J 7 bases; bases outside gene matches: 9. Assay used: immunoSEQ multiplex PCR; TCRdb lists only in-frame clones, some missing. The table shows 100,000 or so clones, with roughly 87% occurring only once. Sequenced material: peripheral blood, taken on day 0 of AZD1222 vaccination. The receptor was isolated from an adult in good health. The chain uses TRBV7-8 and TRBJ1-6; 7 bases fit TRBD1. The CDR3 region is CASSLLTGRDNSPLHF. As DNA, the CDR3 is TGTGCCAGCAGCTTGTTGACAGGGAGGGACAATTCACCCCTCCACTTT.